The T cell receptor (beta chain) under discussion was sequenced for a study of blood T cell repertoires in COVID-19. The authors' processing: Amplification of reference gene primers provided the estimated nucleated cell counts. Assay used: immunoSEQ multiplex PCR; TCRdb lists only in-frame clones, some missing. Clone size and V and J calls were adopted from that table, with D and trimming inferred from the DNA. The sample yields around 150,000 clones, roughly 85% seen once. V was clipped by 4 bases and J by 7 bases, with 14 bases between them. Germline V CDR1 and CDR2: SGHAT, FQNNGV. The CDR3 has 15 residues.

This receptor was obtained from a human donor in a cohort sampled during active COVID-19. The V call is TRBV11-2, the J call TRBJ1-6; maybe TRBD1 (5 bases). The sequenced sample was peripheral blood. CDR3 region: CASSSGTLGNSPLHF. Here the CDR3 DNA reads TGTGCCAGCAGCTCCGGGACTCTGGGAAATTCACCCCTCCACTTT.